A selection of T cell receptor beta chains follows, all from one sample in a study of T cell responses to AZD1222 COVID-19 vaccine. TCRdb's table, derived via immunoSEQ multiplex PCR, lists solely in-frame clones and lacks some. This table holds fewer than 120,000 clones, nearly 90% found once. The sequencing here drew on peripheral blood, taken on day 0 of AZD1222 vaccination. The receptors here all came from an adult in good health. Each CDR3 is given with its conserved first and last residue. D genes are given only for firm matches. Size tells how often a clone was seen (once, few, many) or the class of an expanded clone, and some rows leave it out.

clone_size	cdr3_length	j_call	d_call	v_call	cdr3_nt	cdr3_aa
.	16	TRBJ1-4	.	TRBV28	TGTGCCAGCAGTTTATTATCGGGGCCGACTAATGAAAAACTGTTTTTT	CASSLLSGPTNEKLFF
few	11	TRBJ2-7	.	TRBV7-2	TGTGCCAGCAGCTTAACCTACGAGCAGTACTTC	CASSLTYEQYF
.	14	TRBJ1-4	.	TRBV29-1	TGCAGCACGTTAGGGGGGCAGTCTAATGAAAAACTGTTTTTT	CSTLGGQSNEKLFF
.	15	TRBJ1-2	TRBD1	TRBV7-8	TGTGCCAGCAGCTCCCGGAACGGACAGGGGGAAGGCTACACCTTC	CASSSRNGQGEGYTF
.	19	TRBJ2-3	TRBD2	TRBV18	TGTGCCAGCTCATTACCGCTGGCGGGGAGGGCGGATCGCACAGATACGCAGTATTTT	CASSLPLAGRADRTDTQYF
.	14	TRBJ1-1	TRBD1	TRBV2	TGTGCCAGCAGTGAAATAAGGGGGCGAACTGAAGCTTTCTTT	CASSEIRGRTEAFF
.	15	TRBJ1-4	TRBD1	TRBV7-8	TGTGCCAGCAGCCCCGGGACAGGGCGTAATGAAAAACTGTTTTTT	CASSPGTGRNEKLFF
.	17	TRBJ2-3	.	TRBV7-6	TGTGCCAGCAGCTTTAATGTAGAGGACAGTTACACAGATACGCAGTATTTT	CASSFNVEDSYTDTQYF
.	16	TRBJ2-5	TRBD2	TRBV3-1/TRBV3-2	TGTGCCAGCAGCCGCCAGCGGACTAGCGGGCAAGAGACCCAGTACTTC	CASSRQRTSGQETQYF
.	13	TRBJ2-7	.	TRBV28	TGTGCCAGCATTTCAGGCGGATCCTACGAGCAGTACTTC	CASISGGSYEQYF
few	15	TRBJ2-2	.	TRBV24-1	TGTGCCACCAGTGATGCGGACGTCTCGACCGGGGAGCTGTTTTTT	CATSDADVSTGELFF
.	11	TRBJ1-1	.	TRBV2	TGTGCCAGCAGTAGGAACACTGAAGCTTTCTTT	CASSRNTEAFF
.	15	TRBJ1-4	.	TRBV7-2	TGTGCCAGCAGCTTCGGATTCGCAACTAATGAAAAACTGTTTTTT	CASSFGFATNEKLFF
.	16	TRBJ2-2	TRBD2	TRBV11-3	TGTGCCAGCAGCCCTGCGGGGGGTCCAAACACCGGGGAGCTGTTTTTT	CASSPAGGPNTGELFF
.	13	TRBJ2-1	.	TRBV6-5	TGTGCCAGCAGTTACAGGGTGAGCGGGGAGCAGTTCTTC	CASSYRVSGEQFF
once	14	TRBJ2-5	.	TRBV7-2	TGTGCCAGCACCCGACGACTTAATTTGGAGACCCAGTACTTC	CASTRRLNLETQYF
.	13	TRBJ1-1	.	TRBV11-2	TGTGCCAGCAGCTTAGTCCGCACGCGCGAAGCTTTCTTT	CASSLVRTREAFF
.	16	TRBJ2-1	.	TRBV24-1	TGTGCCACCAGTGATTTGGCGGGGAGCTCCTACAATGAGCAGTTCTTC	CATSDLAGSSYNEQFF
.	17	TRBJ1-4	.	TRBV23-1	TGCGCCAGCGGACCTGAGAGGCGAGACGGCTATAATGAAAAACTGTTTTTT	CASGPERRDGYNEKLFF
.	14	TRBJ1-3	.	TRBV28	TGTGCCAGCAGTTTCTTATCGGAGGGAAACACCATATATTTT	CASSFLSEGNTIYF
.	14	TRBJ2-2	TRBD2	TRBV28	TGTGCCAGCACCGGGACTAGTATAACCGGGGAGCTGTTTTTT	CASTGTSITGELFF
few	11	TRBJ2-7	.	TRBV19	TGTGCCAGTAGTATTGGAGTGGAGCAGTACTTC	CASSIGVEQYF
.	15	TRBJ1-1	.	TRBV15	TGTGCCACCAGCAGAGAACCGGAGTTGAACACTGAAGCTTTCTTT	CATSREPELNTEAFF
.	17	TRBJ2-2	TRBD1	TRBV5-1	TGCGCCAGCAGCCCTCAGGGGGCGGTTCATCAGGCCGGGGAGCTGTTTTTT	CASSPQGAVHQAGELFF
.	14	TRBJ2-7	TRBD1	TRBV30	TGTGCCTGGAGCCCCGGGACAGGGGGCGTCGAGCAGTACTTC	CAWSPGTGGVEQYF
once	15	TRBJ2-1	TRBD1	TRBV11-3	TGTGCCAGCAGCGTCGACAGGGCCTCCTACAATGAGCAGTTCTTC	CASSVDRASYNEQFF
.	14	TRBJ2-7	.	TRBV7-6	TGTGCCAGCAGCTTATCTCTAGTCGGCCACGAGCAGTACTTC	CASSLSLVGHEQYF
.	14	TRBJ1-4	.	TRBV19	TGTGCCAGGGAAAAGACAGAAAAAGATGAAAAACTGTTTTTT	CAREKTEKDEKLFF
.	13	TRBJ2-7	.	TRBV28	TGTGCCAGCAGCCATCCCGTTACCTACGAGCAGTACTTC	CASSHPVTYEQYF
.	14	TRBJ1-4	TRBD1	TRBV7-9	TGTGCCAGCAGCCCGAACAGGGGGAATGAAAAACTGTTTTTT	CASSPNRGNEKLFF
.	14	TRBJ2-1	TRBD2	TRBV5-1	TGCGCCAGCAGCGACGGACTAGCGGTGCCGATGCAGTTCTTC	CASSDGLAVPMQFF
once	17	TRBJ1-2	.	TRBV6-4	TGTGCCAGCAGTGACCACTTGGACAGCGAATGGGTCTATGGCTACACCTTC	CASSDHLDSEWVYGYTF
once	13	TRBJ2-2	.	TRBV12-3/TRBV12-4	TGTGCCAGCAGTTGGGGAAACACCGGGGAGCTGTTTTTT	CASSWGNTGELFF
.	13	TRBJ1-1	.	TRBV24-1	TGTGCCACCAGTGATTTAGGGGGGGCCGAAGCTTTCTTT	CATSDLGGAEAFF
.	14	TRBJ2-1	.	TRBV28	TGTGCCAGCAGTCCCCGGTCTTGGGGAAATGAGCAGTTCTTC	CASSPRSWGNEQFF
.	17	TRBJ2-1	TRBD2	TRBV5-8	TGTGCCAGCAGCTTGGCCAAAAGCGGGGGAGCTACGGGTGAGCAGTTCTTC	CASSLAKSGGATGEQFF
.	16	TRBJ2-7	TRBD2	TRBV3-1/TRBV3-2	TGTGCCAGCAGCCAAGGGGACGGGAGGGCAGGCTACGAGCAGTACTTC	CASSQGDGRAGYEQYF